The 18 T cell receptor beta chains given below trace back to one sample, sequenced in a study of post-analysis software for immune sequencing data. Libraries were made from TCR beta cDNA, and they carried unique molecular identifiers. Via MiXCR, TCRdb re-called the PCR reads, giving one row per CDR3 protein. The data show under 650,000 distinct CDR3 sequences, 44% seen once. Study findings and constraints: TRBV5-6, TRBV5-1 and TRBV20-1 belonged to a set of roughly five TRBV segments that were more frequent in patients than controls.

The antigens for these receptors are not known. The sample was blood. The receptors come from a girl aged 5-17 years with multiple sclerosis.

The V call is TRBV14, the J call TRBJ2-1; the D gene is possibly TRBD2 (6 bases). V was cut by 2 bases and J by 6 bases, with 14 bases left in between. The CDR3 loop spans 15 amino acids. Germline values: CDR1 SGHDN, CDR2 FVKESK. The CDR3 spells CASSQRQGLRNEQFF. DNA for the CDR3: TGTGCCAGCAGCCAACGGCAGGGACTTCGCAATGAGCAGTTCTTC.

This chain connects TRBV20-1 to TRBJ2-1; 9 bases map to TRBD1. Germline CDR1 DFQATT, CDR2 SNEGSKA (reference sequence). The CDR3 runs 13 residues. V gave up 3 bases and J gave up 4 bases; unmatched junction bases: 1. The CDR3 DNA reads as TGCAGTGCTAGTGGGACAGGGTACAATGAGCAGTTCTTC. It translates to CSASGTGYNEQFF.

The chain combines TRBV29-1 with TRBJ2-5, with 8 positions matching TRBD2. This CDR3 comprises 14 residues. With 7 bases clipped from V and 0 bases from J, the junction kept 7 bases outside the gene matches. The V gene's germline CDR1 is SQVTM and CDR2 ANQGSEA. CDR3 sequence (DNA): TGCAGCGCCTCCGGGACTAGTAACCAAGAGACCCAGTACTTC. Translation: CSASGTSNQETQYF.

The DNA for the CDR3 is TGTGCCAGTACCAATGGGGGCAATCAGCCCCAGCATTTT. Its translation is CASTNGGNQPQHF. The V and J genes are TRBV12-3 or TRBV12-4 and TRBJ1-5; D not certain. The CDR3 is 13 residues long. Deletions cut 9 bases from V and 2 bases from J, with 11 bases between.

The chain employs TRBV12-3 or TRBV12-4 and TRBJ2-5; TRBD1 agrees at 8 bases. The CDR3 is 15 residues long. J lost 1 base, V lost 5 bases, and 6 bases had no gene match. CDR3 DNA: TGTGCCAGCAGTATTGGACAGGGAATCCAAGAGACCCAGTACTTC. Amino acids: CASSIGQGIQETQYF.

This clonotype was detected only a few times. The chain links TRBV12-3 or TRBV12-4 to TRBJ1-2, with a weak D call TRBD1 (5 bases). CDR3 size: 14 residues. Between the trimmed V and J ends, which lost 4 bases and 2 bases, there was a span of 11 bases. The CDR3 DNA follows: TGTGCCAGCAGTTCTGGCCCAGGGAACTATGGCTACACCTTC. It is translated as CASSSGPGNYGYTF.

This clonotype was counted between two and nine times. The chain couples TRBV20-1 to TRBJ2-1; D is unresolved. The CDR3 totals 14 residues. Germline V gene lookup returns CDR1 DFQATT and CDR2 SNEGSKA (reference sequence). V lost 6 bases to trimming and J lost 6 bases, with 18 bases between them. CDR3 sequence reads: CSAPLPGRVNEQFF. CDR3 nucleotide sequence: TGCAGTGCACCCCTCCCCGGACGAGTCAATGAGCAGTTCTTC.

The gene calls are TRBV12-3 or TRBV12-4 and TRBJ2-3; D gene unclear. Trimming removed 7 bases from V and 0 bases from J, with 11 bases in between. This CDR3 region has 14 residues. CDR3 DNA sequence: TGTGCCAGCATACGTGGGCCTAGCACAGATACGCAGTATTTT. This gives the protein CASIRGPSTDTQYF.

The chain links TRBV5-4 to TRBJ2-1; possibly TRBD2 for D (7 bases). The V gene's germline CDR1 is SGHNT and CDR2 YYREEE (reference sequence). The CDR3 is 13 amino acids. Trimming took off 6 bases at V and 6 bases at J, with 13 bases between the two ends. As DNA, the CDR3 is TGTGCCAGCAAACTAGGGGGGGGCAATGAGCAGTTCTTC. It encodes CASKLGGGNEQFF.

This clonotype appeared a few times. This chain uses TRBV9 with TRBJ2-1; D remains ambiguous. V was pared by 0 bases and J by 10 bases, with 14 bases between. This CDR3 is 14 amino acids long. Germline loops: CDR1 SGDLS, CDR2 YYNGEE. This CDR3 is CASSVGTPQLEQFF. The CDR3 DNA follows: TGTGCCAGCAGCGTAGGGACCCCACAGCTGGAGCAGTTCTTC.

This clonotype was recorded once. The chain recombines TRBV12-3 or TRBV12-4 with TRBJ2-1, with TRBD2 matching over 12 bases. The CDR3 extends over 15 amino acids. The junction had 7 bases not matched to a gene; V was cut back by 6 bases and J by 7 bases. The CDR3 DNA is TGTGCCAGCAGGCCCGGGACTAGCGGGCAGAATGAGCAGTTCTTC. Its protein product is CASRPGTSGQNEQFF.

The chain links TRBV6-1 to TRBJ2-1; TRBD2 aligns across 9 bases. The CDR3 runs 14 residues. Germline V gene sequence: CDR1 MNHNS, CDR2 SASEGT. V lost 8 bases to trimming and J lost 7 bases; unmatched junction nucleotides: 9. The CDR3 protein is CASLRLAGVNEQFF. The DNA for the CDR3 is TGTGCCAGCCTTCGGTTAGCGGGAGTTAATGAGCAGTTCTTC.

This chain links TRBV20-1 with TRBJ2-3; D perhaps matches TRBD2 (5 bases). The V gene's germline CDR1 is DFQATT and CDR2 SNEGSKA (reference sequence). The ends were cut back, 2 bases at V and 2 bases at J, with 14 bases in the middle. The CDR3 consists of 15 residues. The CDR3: CSARRAGGFTDTQYF. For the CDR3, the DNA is TGCAGTGCTAGACGTGCCGGCGGGTTCACAGATACGCAGTATTTT.

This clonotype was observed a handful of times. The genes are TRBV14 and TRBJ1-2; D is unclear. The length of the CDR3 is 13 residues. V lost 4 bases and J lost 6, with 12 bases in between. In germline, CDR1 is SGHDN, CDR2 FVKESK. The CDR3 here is CASSLQQTNGYTF. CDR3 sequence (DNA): TGTGCCAGCAGCCTTCAGCAGACTAATGGCTACACCTTC.

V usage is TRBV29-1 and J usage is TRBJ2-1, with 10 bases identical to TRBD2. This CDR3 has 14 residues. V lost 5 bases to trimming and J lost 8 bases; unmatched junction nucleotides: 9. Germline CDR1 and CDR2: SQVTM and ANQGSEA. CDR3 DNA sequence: TGCAGCGTTTCGTTCTCTAGCGGGAGCTATGAGCAGTTCTTC. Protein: CSVSFSSGSYEQFF.

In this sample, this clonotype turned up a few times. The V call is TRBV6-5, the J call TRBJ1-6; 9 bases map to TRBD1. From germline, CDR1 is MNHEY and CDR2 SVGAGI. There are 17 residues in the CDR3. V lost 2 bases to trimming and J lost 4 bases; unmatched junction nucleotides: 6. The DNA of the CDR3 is TGTGCCAGCAGTTACCCGAGACAGGGGGGTTATAATTCACCCCTCCACTTT. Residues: CASSYPRQGGYNSPLHF.

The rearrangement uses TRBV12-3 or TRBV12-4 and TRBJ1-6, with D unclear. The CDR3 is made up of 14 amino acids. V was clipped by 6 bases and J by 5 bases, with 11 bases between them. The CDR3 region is CASSSTRNNSPLHF. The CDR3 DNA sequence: TGTGCCAGCAGCTCGACACGAAATAATTCACCCCTCCACTTT.

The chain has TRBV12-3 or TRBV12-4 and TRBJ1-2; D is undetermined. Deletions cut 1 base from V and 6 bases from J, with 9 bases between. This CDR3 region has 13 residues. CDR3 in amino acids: CASSLDPSHGYTF. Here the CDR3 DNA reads TGTGCCAGCAGTTTAGACCCCAGTCATGGCTACACCTTC.